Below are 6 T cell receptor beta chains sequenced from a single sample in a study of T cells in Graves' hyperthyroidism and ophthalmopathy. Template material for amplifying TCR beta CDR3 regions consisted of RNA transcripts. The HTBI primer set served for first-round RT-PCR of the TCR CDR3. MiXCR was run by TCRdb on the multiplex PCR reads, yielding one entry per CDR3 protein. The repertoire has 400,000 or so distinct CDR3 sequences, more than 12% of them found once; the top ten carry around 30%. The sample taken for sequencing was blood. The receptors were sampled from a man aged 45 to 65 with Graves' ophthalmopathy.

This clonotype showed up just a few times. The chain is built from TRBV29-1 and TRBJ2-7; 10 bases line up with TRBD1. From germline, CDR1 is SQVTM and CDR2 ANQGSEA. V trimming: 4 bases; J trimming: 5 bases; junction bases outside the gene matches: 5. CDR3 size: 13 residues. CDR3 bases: TGCAGCGTTGTGTTGACAGGGGGCCACGAGCAGTACTTC. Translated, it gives CSVVLTGGHEQYF.

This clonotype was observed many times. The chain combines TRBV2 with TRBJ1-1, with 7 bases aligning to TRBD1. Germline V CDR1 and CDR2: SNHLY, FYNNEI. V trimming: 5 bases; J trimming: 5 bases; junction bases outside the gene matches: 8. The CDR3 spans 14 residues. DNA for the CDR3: TGTGCCAGCAGTACCCGACAGGGAAGGACTGAAGCTTTCTTT. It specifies CASSTRQGRTEAFF.

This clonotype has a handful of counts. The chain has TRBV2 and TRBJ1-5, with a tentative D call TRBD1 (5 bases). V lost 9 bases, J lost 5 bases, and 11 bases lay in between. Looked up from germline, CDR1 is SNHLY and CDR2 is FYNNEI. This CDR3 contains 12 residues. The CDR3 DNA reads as TGTGCCAGTACGGGGCGCGATCAGCCCCAGCATTTT. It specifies CASTGRDQPQHF.

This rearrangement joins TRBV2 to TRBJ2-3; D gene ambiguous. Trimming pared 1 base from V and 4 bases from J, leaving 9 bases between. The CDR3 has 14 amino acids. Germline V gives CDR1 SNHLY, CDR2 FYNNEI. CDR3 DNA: TGTGCCAGCAGTGAAGATCGGTGGCCAGATACGCAGTATTTT. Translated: CASSEDRWPDTQYF.

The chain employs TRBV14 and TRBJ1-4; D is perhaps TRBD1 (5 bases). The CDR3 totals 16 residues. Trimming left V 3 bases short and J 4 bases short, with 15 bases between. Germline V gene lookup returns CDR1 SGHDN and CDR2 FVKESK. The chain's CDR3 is CASSHKSGRGNEKLFF. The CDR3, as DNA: TGTGCCAGCAGCCATAAATCCGGTAGGGGTAATGAAAAACTGTTTTTT.

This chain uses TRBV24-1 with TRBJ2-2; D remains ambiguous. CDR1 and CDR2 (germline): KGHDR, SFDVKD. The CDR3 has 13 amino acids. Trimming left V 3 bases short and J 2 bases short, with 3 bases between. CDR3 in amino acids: CATSDPNTGELFF. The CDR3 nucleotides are TGTGCCACCAGTGATCCAAACACCGGGGAGCTGTTTTTT.